What follows is one T cell receptor beta chain and its context. Its antigen is currently unknown. CDR1 is SGHDT and CDR2 is YYEEEE in the germline V gene. Trimming took 6 bases from V and 3 from J; bases not matched to a gene: 7. The length of the CDR3 is 15 residues. This sample is part of a study of T cell responses to AZD1222 COVID-19 vaccine. Profiling relied on immunoSEQ multiplex PCR, and the TCRdb table lists in-frame clones only, not all of them. The table has 150,000 to 200,000 clones, around 90% seen once. Broader study findings: Once two AZD1222 doses were given, Spike-specific TCR breadth and depth went up. Donors skewed white British and female; clonal diversity was possibly underestimated. Seropositive at baseline were only five or six AZD1222 recipients. Reports say nearly half of spike-specific TCRs go after unmutated variant regions.

The V gene is TRBV5-6, the J gene TRBJ2-2; 8 nucleotides agree with TRBD2. The sequencing used peripheral blood, collected on day 0 of AZD1222 vaccination. The sequence came from an adult in good health. In nucleotides, the CDR3 is TGTGCCAGCATCGTAGCGGGACTGGACACCGGGGAGCTGTTTTTT. Translation gives CASIVAGLDTGELFF.